Below are 4 T cell receptor beta chains sequenced from a single sample in a study. TCRdb re-analysed the 5' RACE reads in MiXCR, keeping a single row per CDR3 protein. Here the sample spans tens of thousands of distinct CDR3 sequences, roughly a quarter being singletons. The sample consisted of tumor-infiltrating naive CD4+ T cells sorted from the breast tumor. The subset: naive CD4+ T cells, CD4+CD45RA+CD25-. These receptors were taken from a female donor with breast cancer.

The genes are TRBV20-1 and TRBJ2-1, with 11 bases aligning to TRBD2. This CDR3 is 17 amino acids long. Trimming at V came to 3 bases and at J to 4 bases, leaving 11 bases not matched to a gene. Germline lookup yields CDR1 DFQATT and CDR2 SNEGSKA (reference sequence). CDR3 in amino acids: CSARGTQTSGKYNEQFF. Written as DNA, the CDR3 is TGCAGTGCTAGGGGAACTCAGACTAGCGGGAAGTACAATGAGCAGTTCTTC.

This clonotype was detected many times. This rearrangement joins TRBV30 to TRBJ2-7; D remains unclear. Trimming pared 5 bases from V and 2 bases from J, leaving 10 bases between. The CDR3 extends over 12 amino acids. Germline V gene lookup returns CDR1 GTSNPN and CDR2 SVGIG (reference sequence). Written as DNA, the CDR3 is TGTGCCTGGGGCAGTAATGCCTACGAGCAGTACTTC. Amino acid sequence: CAWGSNAYEQYF. The entire variable domain, with the rest obtained from reference TRBV30 and TRBJ2-7, is as follows: SQTIHQWPATLVQPVGSPLSLECTVEGTSNPNLYWYRQAAGRGLQLLFYSVGIGQISSEVPQNLSASRPQDRQFILSSKKLLLSDSGFYLCAWGSNAYEQYFGPGTRLTVT.

As regards this clonotype: The germline gene is not matched at one end of the junction; a read error may be the cause. The CDR3 nucleotides read TGTGCCAGCAGCCGTAGGAGCTCCTACAAGCAGTACTTC. It specifies CASSRRSSYKQYF. V and J are TRBV7-2 and TRBJ2-7; D not certain. The germline V gene encodes CDR1 SGHTA and CDR2 FQGNSA. This CDR3 spans 13 amino acids.

The table lists this clonotype with many counts. The chain carries TRBV5-1 and TRBJ2-2, with D possibly being TRBD2 (6 bases). The CDR3 has 13 amino acids. CDR1 is SGHRS and CDR2 is YFSETQ in the germline V gene. V lost 2 bases and J 6 bases, leaving 8 bases between the germline ends. The CDR3 region is CASSFSGAGELFF. The CDR3, as DNA: TGCGCCAGCAGCTTTTCGGGGGCCGGGGAGCTGTTTTTT.